This T cell receptor (beta chain) derives from a study of cytomegalovirus exposure and HLA in healthy donors. This CDR3 region has 15 residues. V lost 3 bases to trimming and J lost 15 bases; unmatched junction nucleotides: 14. Germline V gene sequence: CDR1 MNHEY, CDR2 SMNVEV (reference sequence). Amplification used 60 Vbeta primers and 13 Jbeta primers. Assay: immunoSEQ multiplex PCR; the TCRdb copy retains only in-frame clones and omits some. The table includes about 180,000 clones, 84% detected once. What was sequenced was PBMCs. This TCR came from a man aged 25-40 years in good health and CMV-seronegative. The chain combines TRBV27 with TRBJ1-5; 10 nucleotides align to TRBD1. CDR3 in amino acids: CASSFAGTGVVVWHF. The CDR3 DNA is TGTGCCAGCAGTTTTGCCGGGACAGGGGTCGTTGTTTGGCATTTT.